One sample yielded the 24 T cell receptor beta chains listed below, sequenced in a study of T cell repertoires in cytomegalovirus infection. These receptors' antigens are unknown. A single record per CDR3 protein comes from TCRdb applying MiXCR to the reads. Altogether about 830,000 distinct CDR3 sequences are present, approximately 32% being singletons, with the ten largest covering around 11%. Sequenced here: cultured CD8+ T cells from PBMCs, sampled from culture after CMV antigen stimulation. These receptors all stem from a human donor in good health (CMV status not recorded). Some clones in this sample may be carry-over from other donors' samples.

The chain has TRBV6-6 and TRBJ2-3, with 12 bases that match TRBD2. The CDR3 is made up of 16 amino acids. Germline V gives CDR1 MNHNY, CDR2 SVGAGI (reference sequence). V gave up 6 bases and J gave up 5 bases; unmatched junction bases: 9. This chain's CDR3 is CASRSSSGGVGDTQYF. DNA of the CDR3: TGTGCCAGCAGATCATCTAGCGGGGGGGTTGGAGATACGCAGTATTTT.

This clonotype was counted a few times. The chain uses TRBV2 and TRBJ2-3; 8 nucleotides line up with TRBD1. The CDR3 is 14 amino acids. Germline CDR1 SNHLY, CDR2 FYNNEI. Losses at the gene ends were 5 bases for V and 6 bases for J; bases not matched to a gene: 7. The CDR3 loop reads CASSPRTGKDTQYF. CDR3 DNA sequence: TGTGCCAGCAGTCCTCGGACAGGGAAGGATACGCAGTATTTT.

This clonotype was counted between two and nine times. The chain links TRBV6-5 to TRBJ2-7, with 7 positions matching TRBD1. CDR1 and CDR2 (germline): MNHEY, SVGAGI. This CDR3 has 15 residues. V was pared by 8 bases and J by 3 bases, with 13 bases of the junction left unmatched. The CDR3 reads CASQYRGDPRYEQYF. CDR3 coding DNA: TGTGCCAGCCAATACAGGGGCGACCCACGCTACGAGCAGTACTTC.

This clonotype occurred a few times. The rearrangement links TRBV6-2 or TRBV6-3 to TRBJ2-2, with D possibly matching TRBD2 (6 bases). Germline assignment: CDR1 MNHEY and CDR2 SVGEGT. The CDR3 contains 19 residues. V was pared by 9 bases and J by 0 bases, with 26 bases between. CDR3 DNA: TGTGCCAGTATTACCGAGGAGGGAGTCCTTATATCGAACACCGGGGAGCTGTTTTTT. Its translation: CASITEEGVLISNTGELFF.

This clonotype was detected only once. The gene calls are TRBV2 and TRBJ1-5, with 7 bases that match TRBD1. J lost 4 bases, V lost 3 bases, and 6 bases had no gene match. CDR3 size: 15 residues. Germline CDR1 and CDR2: SNHLY and FYNNEI. The chain's CDR3 is CASSEGGDRNQPQHF. CDR3 DNA sequence: TGTGCCAGCAGTGAGGGGGGGGACAGAAATCAGCCCCAGCATTTT.

On this clonotype itself: This may be a read error, as it is one base from a much larger clone. The chain combines TRBV11-3 with TRBJ1-1; TRBD1 matches at 10 bases. CDR1 and CDR2 from the germline V gene are SGHNT and YENEEA. This CDR3 is built from 19 residues. CDR3 coding DNA: TGTGCCAGCAGCTTCCCGGGACAGGGGAGAAGGGCGATGAACACTGGAGCTTTCTTT. Translating gives CASSFPGQGRRAMNTGAFF.

This sequence joins TRBV7-9 and TRBJ2-4, with 11 bases matching TRBD1. Germline CDR1 is SEHNR and CDR2 is FQNEAQ (reference sequence). The CDR3 runs to 16 residues. V lost 4 bases, J lost 6 bases, and 8 bases stayed unmatched. The CDR3 bases are TGTGCCAGCAGCTCCACTGGGACAGGGGGAGGAAACATTCAGTACTTC. Protein: CASSSTGTGGGNIQYF.

The rearrangement joins TRBV6-2 or TRBV6-3 to TRBJ2-1; the D gene is possibly TRBD1 (6 bases). Germline CDR1 and CDR2: MNHEY and SVGEGT. The CDR3 length is 16 residues. Trimming took 2 bases from V and 3 from J, leaving 14 bases between them. The chain's CDR3 is CASSYTGQGFYNEQFF. The CDR3 DNA is TGTGCCAGCAGTTACACTGGGCAGGGGTTCTACAATGAGCAGTTCTTC.

This chain joins TRBV23-1 and TRBJ1-1; possible D gene TRBD1, 5 bases. TRBV23-1 is annotated as an ORF whose role is uncertain. This CDR3 comprises 17 residues. V was cut by 4 bases and J by 5 bases, with 23 bases left in between. In DNA form, the CDR3 reads TGCGCCAGCAGTCCGGGCGGACAAGGGGCCGAGGAGACTGAAGCTTTCTTT. Protein sequence: CASSPGGQGAEETEAFF.

V usage is TRBV7-9 and J usage is TRBJ1-5; D is perhaps TRBD1 (5 bases). The CDR3 spans 15 residues. V was clipped by 4 bases and J by 2 bases, with 12 bases between them. The germline gives CDR1 SEHNR, CDR2 FQNEAQ (reference sequence). The CDR3 loop is CASSSRDDGNQPQHF. As DNA, the CDR3 is TGTGCCAGCAGCTCCAGGGATGACGGCAATCAGCCCCAGCATTTT.

This sequence joins TRBV7-9 and TRBJ2-7; no definite D call. Trimming removed 5 bases at V and 5 bases at J, with 7 bases between. The CDR3 contains 11 residues. Germline CDR1 SEHNR, CDR2 FQNEAQ (reference sequence). The CDR3 protein is CASSPRDEQYF. The CDR3 DNA sequence: TGTGCCAGCAGCCCCCGGGACGAGCAGTACTTC. The full variable domain, rest sourced from reference TRBV7-9 and TRBJ2-7, is DTGVSQNPRHKITKRGQNVTFRCDPISEHNRLYWYRQTLGQGPEFLTYFQNEAQLEKSRLLSDRFSAERPKGSFSTLEIQRTEQGDSAMYLCASSPRDEQYFGPGTRLTVT.

V usage is TRBV6-6 and J usage is TRBJ2-7; D is unresolved. The CDR3 runs 11 residues. Germline V gene data show CDR1 as MNHNY and CDR2 as SVGAGI (reference sequence). Trimming cost V 4 bases and J 5 bases, with 6 bases left between them. The CDR3 nucleotides read TGTGCCAGCAGTTGTGGTCACGAGCAGTACGTC. Its protein is CASSCGHEQYV.

This clonotype was seen repeatedly, ten times or more. The V call is TRBV18, the J call TRBJ2-7; D ambiguous. Germline-derived CDR1 and CDR2 are KGHSH and LQKENI. Trimming removed 0 bases from V and 2 bases from J, with 11 bases in between. The CDR3 totals 15 residues. CDR3 residues: CASSPPTSPPYEQYF. Written as DNA, the CDR3 is TGTGCCAGCTCACCACCTACCAGTCCACCCTACGAGCAGTACTTC.

The rearrangement joins TRBV18 to TRBJ2-3, with D perhaps TRBD1 or TRBD2 (5 bases each). CDR1 is KGHSH, CDR2 LQKENI, per germline. V lost 2 bases to trimming and J lost 2 bases, with 14 bases between them. CDR3 length: 16 amino acids. CDR3 amino acids: CASSPYRDDLTDTQYF. The DNA of the CDR3 is TGTGCCAGCTCACCATACCGGGACGATCTCACAGATACGCAGTATTTT.

This clonotype has more than one count but fewer than ten. This chain connects TRBV19 to TRBJ2-7; a possible D gene is TRBD1 (6 bases). The CDR3 extends over 14 amino acids. Germline CDR1 is LNHDA and CDR2 is SQIVND (reference sequence). Trimming shortened V by 5 bases and J by 3 bases, and 14 bases separated the two germline ends. CDR3 bases: TGTGCCAGTAGTGTACAGGGTTTTGGCTACGAGCAGTACTTC. It yields the protein CASSVQGFGYEQYF.

This clonotype came up many times. The chain employs TRBV12-3 or TRBV12-4 and TRBJ1-5; D is uncertain. The CDR3 has 12 amino acids. V was shortened by 6 bases and J by 4 bases, with 7 bases between the two germline ends. The CDR3, as DNA: TGTGCCAGCAGGCTTCCTAATCAGCCCCAGCATTTT. Its translation: CASRLPNQPQHF.

This chain uses TRBV27 with TRBJ1-6, with a tentative D call TRBD1 (5 bases). The CDR3 runs to 19 residues. Trimming took off 5 bases at V and 0 bases at J, with 20 bases between the two ends. Germline V gene lookup returns CDR1 MNHEY and CDR2 SMNVEV (reference sequence). In DNA form, the CDR3 reads TGTGCCAGCAGTATAACGGCCGGGACCCTATCCTCCTATAATTCACCCCTCCACTTT. Amino acids: CASSITAGTLSSYNSPLHF.

This clonotype was found a few times. This sequence joins TRBV6-1 and TRBJ2-2; D is ambiguous. The V and J ends lost 7 bases and 7 bases respectively, with 7 bases between them. Germline V gene sequence: CDR1 MNHNS, CDR2 SASEGT. The CDR3 length is 11 residues. CDR3 protein: CASTSSGELFF. In DNA, the CDR3 is TGTGCCAGCACCTCTAGCGGGGAGCTGTTTTTT.

This clonotype came up a few times. The chain joins TRBV6-1 to TRBJ1-1; D is ambiguous. Germline V gene sequence: CDR1 MNHNS, CDR2 SASEGT. CDR3 length equals 16 residues. Trimming removed 0 bases from V and 2 bases from J, with 13 bases in between. CDR3 protein: CASSEARVGANTEAFF. DNA for the CDR3: TGTGCCAGCAGTGAAGCTCGGGTCGGTGCTAACACTGAAGCTTTCTTT.

The J gene is TRBJ1-4, the V gene TRBV20-1; 10 bases fit TRBD1. In germline, CDR1 is DFQATT, CDR2 SNEGSKA (reference sequence). The CDR3 has 15 residues. The J segment lost 5 bases and the V segment lost 6 bases, leaving 9 bases of the junction unmatched. In DNA form, the CDR3 reads TGCAGTGCAAGCGGACAGGGGGGATTGAATGAAAAACTGTTTTTT. As protein: CSASGQGGLNEKLFF.

V usage is TRBV6-1 and J usage is TRBJ2-7; 8 bases align to TRBD1. V lost 6 bases to trimming and J lost 4 bases; unmatched junction nucleotides: 8. This CDR3 is 14 amino acids long. CDR1 is MNHNS, CDR2 SASEGT, per germline. In nucleotides, the CDR3 is TGTGCCAGCAGCCAGGGACAGGTCCTGTACGAGCAGTACTTC. Protein: CASSQGQVLYEQYF.

This clonotype was seen only a few times. The genes are TRBV4-2 and TRBJ1-1, with D possibly being TRBD1 (5 bases). The germline CDR1 and CDR2 sequences are LGHNA and YNFKEQ. Between the trimmed V and J ends, which lost 0 bases and 8 bases, there was a span of 10 bases. The CDR3 runs to 13 residues. The CDR3 DNA follows: TGTGCCAGCAGCCAAGAGGGGTCAGGGGAAGCTTTCTTT. Translation gives CASSQEGSGEAFF.

J is TRBJ2-2 and V is TRBV12-3 or TRBV12-4; a possible D gene is TRBD1 (5 bases). Trimming cost V 2 bases and J 2 bases, with 33 bases left between them. The CDR3 length is 23 residues. The CDR3 region has the DNA TGTGCCAGCAGTTTAAGTGAAAGCCGATCGTATATCCCCGACAGTTTTAACACCGGGGAGCTGTTTTTT. Translation: CASSLSESRSYIPDSFNTGELFF.

The chain is built from TRBV29-1 and TRBJ2-1, with no clear D. The CDR3 sequence is 13 residues long. Trimming left V 3 bases short and J 7 bases short, with 13 bases between. CDR1 SQVTM and CDR2 ANQGSEA come from the germline V gene. CDR3 DNA: TGCAGCGTTGATAAGGGCTCTTTAAATGAGCAGTTCTTC. Protein: CSVDKGSLNEQFF.